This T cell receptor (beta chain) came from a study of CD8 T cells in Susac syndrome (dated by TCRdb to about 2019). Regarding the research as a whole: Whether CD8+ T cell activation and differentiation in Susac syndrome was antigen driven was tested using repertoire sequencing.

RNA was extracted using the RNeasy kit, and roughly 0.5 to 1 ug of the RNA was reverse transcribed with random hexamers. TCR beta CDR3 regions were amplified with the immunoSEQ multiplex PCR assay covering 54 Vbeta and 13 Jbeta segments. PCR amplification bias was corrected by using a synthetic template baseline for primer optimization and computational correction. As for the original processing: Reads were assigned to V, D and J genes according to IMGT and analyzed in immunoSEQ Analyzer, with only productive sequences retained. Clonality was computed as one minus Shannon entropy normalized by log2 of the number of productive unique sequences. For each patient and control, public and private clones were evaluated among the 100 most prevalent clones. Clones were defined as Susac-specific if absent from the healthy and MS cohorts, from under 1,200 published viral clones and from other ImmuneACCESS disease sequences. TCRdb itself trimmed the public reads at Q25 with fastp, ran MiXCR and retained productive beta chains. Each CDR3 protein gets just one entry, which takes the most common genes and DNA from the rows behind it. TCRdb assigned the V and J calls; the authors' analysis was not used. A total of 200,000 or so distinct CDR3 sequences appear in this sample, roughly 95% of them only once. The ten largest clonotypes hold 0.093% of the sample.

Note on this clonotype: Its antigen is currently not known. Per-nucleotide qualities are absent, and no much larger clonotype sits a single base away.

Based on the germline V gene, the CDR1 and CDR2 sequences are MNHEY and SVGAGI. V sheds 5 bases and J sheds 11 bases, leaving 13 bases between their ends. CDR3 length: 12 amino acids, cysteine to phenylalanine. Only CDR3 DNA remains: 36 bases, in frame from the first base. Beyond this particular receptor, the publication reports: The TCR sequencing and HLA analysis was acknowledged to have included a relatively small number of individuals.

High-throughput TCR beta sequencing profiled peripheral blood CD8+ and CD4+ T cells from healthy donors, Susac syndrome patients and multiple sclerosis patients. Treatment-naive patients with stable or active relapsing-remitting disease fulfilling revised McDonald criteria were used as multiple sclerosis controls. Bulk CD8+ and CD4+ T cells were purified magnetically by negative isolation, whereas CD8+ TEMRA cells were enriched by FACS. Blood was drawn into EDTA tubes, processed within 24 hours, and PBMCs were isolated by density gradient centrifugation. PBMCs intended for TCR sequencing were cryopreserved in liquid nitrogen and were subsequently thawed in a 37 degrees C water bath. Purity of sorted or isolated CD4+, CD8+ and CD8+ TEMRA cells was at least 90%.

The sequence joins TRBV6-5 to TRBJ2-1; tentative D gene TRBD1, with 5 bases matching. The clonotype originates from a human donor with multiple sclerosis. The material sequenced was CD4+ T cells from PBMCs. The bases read TGTGCCAGCAGTCCCAACAGGCTGAAGCAGTTCTTC. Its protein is CASSPNRLKQFF.